This TCR beta chain comes out of a study of blood T cells in healthy people across ages. Primed by a sample-barcoded 5' primer and a J-beta primer mix, a second PCR proceeded for roughly 6 to 12 cycles. TCRdb ran MiXCR on the 5' RACE reads and lists one entry per CDR3 protein. The sample consists of around 1,500,000 distinct CDR3 sequences, 42% of them appearing once. This clonotype was counted between two and nine times. The sample taken for sequencing was blood. This receptor was identified in a woman aged 18-30 years in good health.

The CDR3, as DNA: TGCAGTGCTCCCCTCCAGTTAGCGGATGAGCAGTACTTC. Its translation: CSAPLQLADEQYF. The chain carries TRBV20-1 and TRBJ2-7, with D tentatively TRBD2 (6 bases). CDR1 is DFQATT and CDR2 is SNEGSKA in the germline V gene (reference sequence). The germline V and J ends were trimmed by 5 bases and 7 bases, with 18 bases remaining between them. CDR3 length: 13 amino acids.